Sequencing of this TCR beta chain was carried out in a study of OX40 agonist ivuxolimab in advanced cancers. About the investigation overall: Ivuxolimab was an agonistic, fully human IgG2 monoclonal antibody directed against OX40 (CD134), a costimulatory receptor. Of the roughly 54 dose-escalation patients, hepatocellular carcinoma was present in some 19, melanoma in around 15, renal cell carcinoma in 9 and head and neck cancer in 9. Three dose-escalation patients achieved partial responses, one with hepatocellular carcinoma and two with cutaneous melanoma. Intravenous ivuxolimab was administered to patients every 2 weeks at six dose levels: 0.01, 0.1, 0.3, 1.5, 3 and 10 mg/kg. Prior anti-PD-1, anti-PD-L1 or anti-CTLA-4 therapy was permitted, and approximately 39% of dose-escalation patients had received checkpoint inhibitors. The paper reports the monotherapy dose-escalation portion (N ≈ 50 patients) of the phase I ivuxolimab trial. In the dose-escalation cohort, around four fifths of patients were male, and the mean age was around 65 years with a range of about 20 to 80. The purpose of peripheral TCRbeta sequencing was to test whether ivuxolimab changed TCR sequence diversity and led to clonal T-cell expansion. Broad study findings and their caveats: Low levels of normalized T-cell clonal expansion were also seen in some nonresponding patients. At doses of 0.1 to 3.0 mg/kg, clonal expansion of both CD4+ and CD8+ T cells in blood was seen between baseline and week 6. On average, CD8+ T cells showed more expanded clones than CD4+ T cells after ivuxolimab. Partial responders in the 0.1-3.0 mg/kg groups had among the lowest normalized peripheral clonal expansion, especially among CD8+ T cells. Which antigens the clonally expanded peripheral T cells were specific for was not determined.

Turning to this clone: Its antigen target is currently unknown. Nothing much larger sits one base from this clone, and base qualities are not available.

V loses 5 bases at its end and J loses 6 bases; junction bases beyond the gene matches: 9. The CDR3 numbers 15 residues from cysteine through phenylalanine. Of all the DNA, just the CDR3 is kept, 45 bases in frame from base 1. The germline V gene encodes CDR1 PRHDT and CDR2 FYEKMQ (reference sequence). Genomic DNA was extracted from sorted cells for sequencing of the TCRbeta CDR3 region. TCRbeta CDR3 regions were sequenced using the immunoSEQ Assay. The source is immuneACCESS, and TCRdb retained only in-frame sequences with V and J called. Part of the clones is not carried over; for the studies checked, unresolved V genes explain less than half of this, and the remainder is unexplained. This sample comprises tens of thousands of clones, roughly nine tenths of them detected only once. The top ten hold about 3.8% of the sample. Patients with autoimmune disease history or receiving systemic immunosuppression were excluded from the trial. Peripheral blood for TCR sequencing was collected from all dose cohorts at baseline, on cycle 4 day 1, and on cycle 7 day 1. Samples came from an open-label, multicenter, first-in-human phase I dose-escalation trial of ivuxolimab. Adults with locally advanced or metastatic melanoma, renal cell, hepatocellular, or head and neck squamous cell carcinoma were enrolled in the trial. Before TCR sequencing, CD4+ and CD8+ T cells were separately sorted from peripheral blood.

This TCR was sampled from an adult with an advanced solid tumor such as melanoma, head and neck, liver or kidney cancer. This chain joins TRBV13 to TRBJ2-1, and 8 junction bases match TRBD2. The sample here was CD4+ or CD8+ T cells sorted from blood, taken in a trial of the OX40 agonist ivuxolimab. The CDR3 region has the sequence CASSRTSYHVNEQFF. The nucleotides read TGTGCCAGCAGCCGGACTAGCTATCATGTCAATGAGCAGTTCTTC.